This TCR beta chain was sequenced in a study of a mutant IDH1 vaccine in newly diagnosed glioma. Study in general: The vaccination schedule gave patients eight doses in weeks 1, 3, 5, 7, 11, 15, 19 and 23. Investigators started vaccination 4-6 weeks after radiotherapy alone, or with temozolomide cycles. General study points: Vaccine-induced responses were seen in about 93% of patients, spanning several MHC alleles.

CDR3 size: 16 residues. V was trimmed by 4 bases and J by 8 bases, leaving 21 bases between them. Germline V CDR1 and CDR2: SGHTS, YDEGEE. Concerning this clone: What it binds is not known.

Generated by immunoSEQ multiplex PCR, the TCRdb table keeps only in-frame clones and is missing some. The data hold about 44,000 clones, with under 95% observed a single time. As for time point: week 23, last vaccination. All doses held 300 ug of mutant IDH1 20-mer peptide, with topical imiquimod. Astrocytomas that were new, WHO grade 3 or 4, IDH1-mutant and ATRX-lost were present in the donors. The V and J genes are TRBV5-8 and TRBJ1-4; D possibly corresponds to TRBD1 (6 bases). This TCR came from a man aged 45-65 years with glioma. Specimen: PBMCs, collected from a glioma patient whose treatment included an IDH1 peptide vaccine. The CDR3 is CASSLSKGRGEEKLFF. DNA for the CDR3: TGTGCCAGCAGCCTAAGTAAGGGCAGGGGAGAGGAAAAACTGTTTTTT. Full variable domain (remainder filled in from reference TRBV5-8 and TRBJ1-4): EAGVTQSPTHLIKTRGQQATLRCSPISGHTSVYWYQQALGLGLQFLLWYDEGEERNRGNFPPRFSGRQFPNYSSELNVNALELEDSALYLCASSLSKGRGEEKLFFGSGTQLSVL.